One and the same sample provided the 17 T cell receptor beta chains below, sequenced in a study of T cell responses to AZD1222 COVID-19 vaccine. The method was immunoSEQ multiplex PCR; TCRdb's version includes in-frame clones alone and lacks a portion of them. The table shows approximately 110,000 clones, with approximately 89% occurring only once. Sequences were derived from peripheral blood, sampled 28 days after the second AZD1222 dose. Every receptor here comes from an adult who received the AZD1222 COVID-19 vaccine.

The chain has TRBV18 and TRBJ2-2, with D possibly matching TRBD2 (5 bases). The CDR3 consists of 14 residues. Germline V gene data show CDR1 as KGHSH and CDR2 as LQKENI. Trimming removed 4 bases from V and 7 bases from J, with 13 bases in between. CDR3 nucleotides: TGTGCCAGCTCACTTGCCGGACTGGTCGGGGAGCTGTTTTTT. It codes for CASSLAGLVGELFF.

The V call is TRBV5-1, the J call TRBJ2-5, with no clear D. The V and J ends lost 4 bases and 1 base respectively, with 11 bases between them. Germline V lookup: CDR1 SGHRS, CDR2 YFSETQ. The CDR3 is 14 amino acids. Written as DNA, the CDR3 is TGCGCCAGCAGCCTAGGGCGTTCCCAAGAGACCCAGTACTTC. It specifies CASSLGRSQETQYF.

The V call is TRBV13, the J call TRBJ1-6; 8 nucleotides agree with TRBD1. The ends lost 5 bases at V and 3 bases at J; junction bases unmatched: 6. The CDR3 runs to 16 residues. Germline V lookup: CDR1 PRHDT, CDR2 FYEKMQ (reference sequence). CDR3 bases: TGTGCCAGCAGCGTCGATGGGACAGGCTATAATTCACCCCTCCACTTT. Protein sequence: CASSVDGTGYNSPLHF.

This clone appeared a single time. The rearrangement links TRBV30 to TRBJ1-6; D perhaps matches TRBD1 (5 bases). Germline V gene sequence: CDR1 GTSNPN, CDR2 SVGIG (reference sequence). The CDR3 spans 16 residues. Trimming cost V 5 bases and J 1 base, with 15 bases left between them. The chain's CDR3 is CAWSKVQGSYNSPLHF. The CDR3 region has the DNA TGTGCCTGGTCTAAAGTGCAGGGTTCCTATAATTCACCCCTCCACTTT.

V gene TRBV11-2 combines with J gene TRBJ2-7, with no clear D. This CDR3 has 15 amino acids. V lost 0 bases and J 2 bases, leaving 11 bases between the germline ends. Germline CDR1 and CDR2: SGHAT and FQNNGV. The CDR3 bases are TGTGCCAGCAGCTTAGAAGGTCCTCTAACCTACGAGCAGTACTTC. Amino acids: CASSLEGPLTYEQYF.

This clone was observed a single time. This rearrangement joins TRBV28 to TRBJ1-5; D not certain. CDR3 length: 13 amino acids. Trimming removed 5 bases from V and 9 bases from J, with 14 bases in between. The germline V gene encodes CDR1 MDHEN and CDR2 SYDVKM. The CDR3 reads CASSPPGPVPQHF. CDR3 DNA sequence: TGTGCCAGCAGTCCCCCCGGGCCAGTGCCCCAGCATTTT.

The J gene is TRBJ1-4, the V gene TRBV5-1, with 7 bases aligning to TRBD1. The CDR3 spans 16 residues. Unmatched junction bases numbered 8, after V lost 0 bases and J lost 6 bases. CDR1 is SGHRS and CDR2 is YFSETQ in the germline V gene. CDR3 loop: CASSLGSGTEYEKLFF. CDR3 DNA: TGCGCCAGCAGCTTGGGTTCCGGGACAGAATATGAAAAACTGTTTTTT.

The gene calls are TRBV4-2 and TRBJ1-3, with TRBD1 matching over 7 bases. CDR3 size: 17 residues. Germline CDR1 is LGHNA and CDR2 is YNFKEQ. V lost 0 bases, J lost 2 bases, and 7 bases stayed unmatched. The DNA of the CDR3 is TGTGCCAGCAGCCAAGAGCGAGGGGGCACGCCTGGAAACACCATATATTTT. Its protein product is CASSQERGGTPGNTIYF.

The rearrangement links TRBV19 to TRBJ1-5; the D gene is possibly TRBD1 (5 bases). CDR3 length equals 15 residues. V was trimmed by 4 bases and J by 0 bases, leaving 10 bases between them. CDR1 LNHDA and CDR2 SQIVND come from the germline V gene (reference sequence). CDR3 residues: CASSRQPYSNQPQHF. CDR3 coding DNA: TGTGCCAGTAGTAGACAGCCCTATAGCAATCAGCCCCAGCATTTT.

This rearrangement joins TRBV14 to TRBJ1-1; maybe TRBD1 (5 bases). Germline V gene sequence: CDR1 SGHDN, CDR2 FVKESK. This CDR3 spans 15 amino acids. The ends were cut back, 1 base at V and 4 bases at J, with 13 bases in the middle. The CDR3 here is CASSQVGGLGTEAFF. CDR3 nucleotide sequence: TGTGCCAGCAGCCAAGTGGGGGGGTTGGGCACTGAAGCTTTCTTT.

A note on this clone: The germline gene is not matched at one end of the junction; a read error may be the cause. The CDR3 region is CARSGGGAPGNTIYF. In DNA form, the CDR3 reads TGTGCCCGCAGCGGTGGGGGGGCGCCTGGAAACACCATATATTTT. The chain couples TRBV9 to TRBJ1-3, with D perhaps matching TRBD1 (6 bases). In germline, CDR1 is SGDLS, CDR2 YYNGEE. CDR3 length: 15 amino acids.

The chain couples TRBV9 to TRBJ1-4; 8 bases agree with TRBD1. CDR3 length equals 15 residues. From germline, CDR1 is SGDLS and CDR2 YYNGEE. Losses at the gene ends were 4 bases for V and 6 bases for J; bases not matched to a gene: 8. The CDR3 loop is CASSSNRGWDEKLFF. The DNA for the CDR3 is TGTGCCAGCAGCTCCAACAGGGGGTGGGATGAAAAACTGTTTTTT.

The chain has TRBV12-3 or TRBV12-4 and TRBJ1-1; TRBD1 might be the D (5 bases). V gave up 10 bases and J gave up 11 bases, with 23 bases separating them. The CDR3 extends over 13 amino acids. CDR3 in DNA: TGTGCCACCGTCACTGACCCTTGGGGGGATGCTTTCTTT. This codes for CATVTDPWGDAFF.

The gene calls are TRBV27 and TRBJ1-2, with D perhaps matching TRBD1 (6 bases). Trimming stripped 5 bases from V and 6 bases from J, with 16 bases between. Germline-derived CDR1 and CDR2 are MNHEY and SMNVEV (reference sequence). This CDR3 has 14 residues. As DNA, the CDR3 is TGTGCCAGCAGTAGAACAGGGTTTGGGGATGGCTACACCTTC. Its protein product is CASSRTGFGDGYTF.

In nucleotides, the CDR3 is TGTGCCAGCAGTGACAGGACAGTAACTGAAGCTTTCTTT. This codes for CASSDRTVTEAFF. The chain is built from TRBV6-1 and TRBJ1-1, with D maybe TRBD1 (6 bases). Germline assignment: CDR1 MNHNS and CDR2 SASEGT. This CDR3 contains 13 residues. Trimming took 3 bases from V and 5 from J, leaving 10 bases between them.

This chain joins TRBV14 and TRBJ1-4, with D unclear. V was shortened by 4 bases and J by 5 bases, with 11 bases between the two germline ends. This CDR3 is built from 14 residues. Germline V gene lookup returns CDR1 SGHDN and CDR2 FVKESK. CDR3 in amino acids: CASSRRQANEKLFF. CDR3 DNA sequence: TGTGCCAGCAGCCGCCGACAAGCAAATGAAAAACTGTTTTTT.

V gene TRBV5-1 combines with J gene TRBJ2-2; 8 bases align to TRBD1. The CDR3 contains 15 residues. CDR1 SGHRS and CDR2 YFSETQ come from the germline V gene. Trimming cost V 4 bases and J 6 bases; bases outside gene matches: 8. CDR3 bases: TGCGCCAGCAGCCCTGGACAGGGACAGTCCGGGGAGCTGTTTTTT. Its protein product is CASSPGQGQSGELFF. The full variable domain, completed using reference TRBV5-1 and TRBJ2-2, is KAGVTQTPRYLIKTRGQQVTLSCSPISGHRSVSWYQQTPGQGLQFLFEYFSETQRNKGNFPGRFSGRQFSNSRSEMNVSTLELGDSALYLCASSPGQGQSGELFFGEGSRLTVL.